This is a list of T cell receptor beta chains from one sample in a study of a mutant IDH1 vaccine in newly diagnosed glioma. Method: immunoSEQ multiplex PCR; TCRdb's copy keeps in-frame clones and lacks some. The sample lists approximately 50,000 clones, 70% to 80% seen once, with 12% in the top ten. No antigen has been assigned to these receptors. This material consisted of PBMCs, taken from a glioma patient whose treatment included an IDH1 peptide vaccine. The receptors come from a man aged 35-49 years with glioma. CDR3s leave out the opening cysteine and the closing phenylalanine or tryptophan.

TRBV19,TRBJ1-2,ASRPDSRRGYT
TRBV13,TRBJ2-2,ASSLDTGELF
TRBV11-3,TRBJ2-3,ASSATSGPQYTQY
TRBV19,TRBJ1-2,ASTVQGTPSYGYT
TRBV2,TRBJ2-7,ASSPLGQGLEGEQY
TRBV7-2,TRBJ1-6,ASSQTGTDNSPLH
TRBV27,TRBJ1-2,ASSFDRGSPT
TRBV5-6,TRBJ2-1,ASSLAFNEQF
TRBV19,TRBJ1-2,ASSTPRQGKGGYT
TRBV4-3,TRBJ1-1,ASSQGVQAATEAF
TRBV9,TRBJ1-3,ASSVVGKNTIY
TRBV10-2,TRBJ1-2,ASRPGQEGGYT
TRBV9,TRBJ2-3,ASSAYLRTTDTQY
TRBV2,TRBJ1-5,ASRGGMGHQPQH
TRBV19,TRBJ2-5,ASRVRGGQETQY
TRBV11-2,TRBJ2-7,ASSLVDRGHEQY
TRBV7-2,TRBJ2-2,ASSQEHTTGRELF
TRBV11-3,TRBJ2-3,ASSPPTGTAITDTQY
TRBV5-4,TRBJ2-1,ASSVRDRGRALAEQF
TRBV7-2,TRBJ2-3,ASSFSGTGGTDTQY
TRBV27,TRBJ2-1,ASSHRLAVLYNEQF
TRBV19,TRBJ2-1,ASSISGSSYNEQF
TRBV27,TRBJ2-1,ASSTVSGRSYNEQF
TRBV6-1,TRBJ1-5,ASSEALIFRLRNQPQH
TRBV15,TRBJ1-2,ATSPPGPTGRTT
TRBV19,TRBJ2-1,AINSGRSNEQF
TRBV5-1,TRBJ1-2,ASSSSWSRDEGSGYT
TRBV6-1,TRBJ1-5,VAGGLTYQPQH
TRBV9,TRBJ2-3,ASSVDEDTQY
TRBV10-3,TRBJ1-5,AISEVGQPQH
TRBV7-6,TRBJ2-5,ASSPHYGNQETQY
TRBV7-8,TRBJ2-3,ASSLGRTRSSTDTQY